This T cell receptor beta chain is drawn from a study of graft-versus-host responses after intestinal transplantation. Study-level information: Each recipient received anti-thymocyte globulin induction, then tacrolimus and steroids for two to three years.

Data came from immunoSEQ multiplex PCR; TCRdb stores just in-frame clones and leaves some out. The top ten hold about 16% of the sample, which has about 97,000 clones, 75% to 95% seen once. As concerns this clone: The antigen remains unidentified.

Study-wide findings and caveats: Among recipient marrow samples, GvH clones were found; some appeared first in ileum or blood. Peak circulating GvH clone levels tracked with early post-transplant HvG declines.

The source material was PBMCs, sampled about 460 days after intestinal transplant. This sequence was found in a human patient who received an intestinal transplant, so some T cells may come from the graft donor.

The CDR3 DNA sequence: TGTGCCAGCAGTCCCCACACGCAGCCCCAGCATTTT. It specifies CASSPHTQPQHF. The chain combines TRBV27 with TRBJ1-5, with D uncertain. The CDR3 loop spans 12 amino acids. Trimming pared 5 bases from V and 7 bases from J, leaving 9 bases between. The V gene's germline CDR1 is MNHEY and CDR2 SMNVEV (reference sequence).